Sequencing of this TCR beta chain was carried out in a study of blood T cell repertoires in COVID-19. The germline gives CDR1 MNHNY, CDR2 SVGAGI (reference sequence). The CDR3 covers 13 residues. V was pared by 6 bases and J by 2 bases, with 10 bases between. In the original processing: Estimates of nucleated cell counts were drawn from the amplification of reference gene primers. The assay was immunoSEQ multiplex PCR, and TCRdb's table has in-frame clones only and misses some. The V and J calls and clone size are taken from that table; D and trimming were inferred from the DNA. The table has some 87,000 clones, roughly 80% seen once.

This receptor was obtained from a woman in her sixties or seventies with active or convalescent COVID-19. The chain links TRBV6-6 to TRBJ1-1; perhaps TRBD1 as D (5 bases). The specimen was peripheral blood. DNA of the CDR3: TGTGCCAGCAGGATCAGGGTTAACACTGAAGCTTTCTTT. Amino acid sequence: CASRIRVNTEAFF.